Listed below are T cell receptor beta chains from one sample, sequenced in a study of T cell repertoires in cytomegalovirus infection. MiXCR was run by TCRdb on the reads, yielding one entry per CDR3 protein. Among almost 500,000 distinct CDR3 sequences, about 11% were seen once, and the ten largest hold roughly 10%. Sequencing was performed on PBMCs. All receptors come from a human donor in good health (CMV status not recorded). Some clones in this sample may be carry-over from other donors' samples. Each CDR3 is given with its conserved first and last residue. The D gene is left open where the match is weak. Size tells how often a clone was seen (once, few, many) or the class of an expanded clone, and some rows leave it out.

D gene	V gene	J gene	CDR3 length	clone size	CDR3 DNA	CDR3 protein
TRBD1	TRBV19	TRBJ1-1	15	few	TGTGCCAGTAGTAAATCCGGGACAGGGGGTACTGAAGCTTTCTTT	CASSKSGTGGTEAFF
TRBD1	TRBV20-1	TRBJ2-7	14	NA	TGCAGTGCTAGAAAGTACAGGGGCTCCTACGAGCAGTACTTC	CSARKYRGSYEQYF
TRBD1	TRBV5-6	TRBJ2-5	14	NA	TGTGCCAGCAGCCCCGACAGGGTTTCGGAGACCCAGTACTTC	CASSPDRVSETQYF
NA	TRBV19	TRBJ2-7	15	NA	TGTGCCAGTAGTAACCAGGCGACGGTCAACCACGAGCAGTACTTC	CASSNQATVNHEQYF
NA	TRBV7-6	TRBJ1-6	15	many	TGTGCCAGCAGCTTAACAGTCGGGGGGGGTTCACCCCTCCACTTT	CASSLTVGGGSPLHF
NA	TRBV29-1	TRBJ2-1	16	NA	TGCAGCGTTGGGGGACCCCCAGGGTACTCCTACAATGAGCAGTTCTTC	CSVGGPPGYSYNEQFF
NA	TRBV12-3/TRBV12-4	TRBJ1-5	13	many	TGTGCCAGCAGTTTACTGGGAGGGCAGCCCCAGCATTTT	CASSLLGGQPQHF
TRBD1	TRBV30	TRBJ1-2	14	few	TGTGCCTGGAACCGGGACAGGGGGCGCTATGGCTACACCTTC	CAWNRDRGRYGYTF
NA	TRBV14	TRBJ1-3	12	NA	TGTGCCAGCAGCCAAGTGGAAAACACCATATATTTT	CASSQVENTIYF
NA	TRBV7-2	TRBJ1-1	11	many	TGTGCCAGCAACTCGAACACTGAAGCTTTCTTT	CASNSNTEAFF
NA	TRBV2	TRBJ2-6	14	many	TGTGCCAGCAGGAGGAACTCTGGGGCCAACGTCCTGACTTTC	CASRRNSGANVLTF
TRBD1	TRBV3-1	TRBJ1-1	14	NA	TGTGCCAGCAGCCAAATGACAGGGGCGGTTGAAGCTTTCTTT	CASSQMTGAVEAFF
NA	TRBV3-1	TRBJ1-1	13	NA	TGTGCCAGCAGCCAAGATTCCGGGACTGAAGCTTTCTTT	CASSQDSGTEAFF
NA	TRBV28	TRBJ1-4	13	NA	TGTGCCAGCAGACCACGATTGAATGAAAAACTGTTTTTT	CASRPRLNEKLFF
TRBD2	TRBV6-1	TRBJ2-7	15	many	TGTGCCACCACGGGGGGACTAGCGGGAATCGGCGAGCAGTACTTC	CATTGGLAGIGEQYF